Listed here is a single TCR beta chain. What it binds is unknown. These data originate in a study of shared clonotypes between healthy human individuals. Whole-study findings and limits: Clonotype sharing among donors was expected to depend on sequencing depth.

The CDR3 has 16 residues. Germline V lookup: CDR1 MNHEY, CDR2 SMNVEV (reference sequence). The V end was cut by 7 bases, the J end by 5 bases, with 21 bases between. Assay used: immunoSEQ multiplex PCR; TCRdb lists only in-frame clones, some missing. The table lists approximately 640,000 clones, 80% to 95% of them singletons. The sequencing sample was made of memory CD8+ T cells from PBMCs. Sample subset: CD45RO+ cells pooled with CCR7-negative TemRA cells. The V call is TRBV27, the J call TRBJ2-1; D is possibly TRBD1 or TRBD2 (5 bases each). The clonotype was recovered from a man younger than 35 in good health. Some clones in this sample may be carry-over from other donors' samples. The CDR3 here is CASTVIRVRGDNEQFF. In DNA form, the CDR3 reads TGTGCCAGCACCGTGATTCGGGTCCGAGGGGACAATGAGCAGTTCTTC.